This TCR beta chain was sequenced for a study of shared clonotypes between healthy human individuals. Details on this clone: Its antigen remains unknown.

The CDR3 runs to 11 residues. The V gene lost 6 bases and the J gene lost 6 bases, with 12 bases spanning the gap. CDR1 and CDR2 (germline): SQVTM, ANQGSEA. Healthy HIV-negative adults with no recent acute infections or vaccinations were recruited as donors. CCR7-negative CD45RA+ TemRA cells were pooled with CD45RO+ cells for CD8 memory. The study's findings and limits: Memory subsets had estimated richness that was generally smaller than that of naive subsets. Relative to their counterparts shared across all four donors, non-shared clonotypes exhibited diminished generation probabilities.

Libraries were prepared by immunoSEQ multiplex PCR; TCRdb keeps only in-frame clonotypes and omits some of them. The table lists roughly 660,000 clones, roughly 87% of them singletons, with around a third in the top ten. The sequencing sample was made of memory CD8+ T cells from PBMCs. Subset in this sample: CD45RO+ cells pooled with CCR7-negative TemRA cells. This TCR came from a man between 18 and 35 years old in good health. Some clones in this sample may be carry-over from other donors' samples. The chain recombines TRBV29-1 with TRBJ2-7; the D is unclear. The CDR3 DNA reads as TGCAGCGTCTTTGCGGCAGCCGAGCAGTACTTC. It is translated as CSVFAAAEQYF.